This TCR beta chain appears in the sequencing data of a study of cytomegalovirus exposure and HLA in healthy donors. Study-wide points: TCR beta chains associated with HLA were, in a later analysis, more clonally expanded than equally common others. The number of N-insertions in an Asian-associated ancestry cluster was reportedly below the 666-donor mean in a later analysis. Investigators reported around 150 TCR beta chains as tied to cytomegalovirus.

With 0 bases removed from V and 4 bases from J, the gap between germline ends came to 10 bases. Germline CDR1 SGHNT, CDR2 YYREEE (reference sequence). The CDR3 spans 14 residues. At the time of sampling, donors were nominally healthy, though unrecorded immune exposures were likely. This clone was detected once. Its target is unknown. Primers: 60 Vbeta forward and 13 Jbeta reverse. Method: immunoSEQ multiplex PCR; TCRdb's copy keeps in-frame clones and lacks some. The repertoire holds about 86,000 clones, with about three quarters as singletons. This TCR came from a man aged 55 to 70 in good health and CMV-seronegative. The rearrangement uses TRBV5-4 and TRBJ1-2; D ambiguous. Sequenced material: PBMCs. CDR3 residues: CASSLGAARYGYTF. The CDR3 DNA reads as TGTGCCAGCAGCTTGGGGGCAGCTCGCTATGGCTACACCTTC.